Listed below are T cell receptor beta chains from one sample, sequenced in a study of T cells in Graves' hyperthyroidism and ophthalmopathy. Each CDR3 protein gets one entry after TCRdb re-called the multiplex PCR reads with MiXCR. The table records 500,000 to 800,000 distinct CDR3 sequences, 45% of them present only once. The sequenced sample consisted of peripheral blood or thyroid tissue (not recorded which). Every receptor here comes from an adult man with Graves' disease, either hyperthyroidism or ophthalmopathy (not recorded which). CDR3s include the opening cysteine and the closing phenylalanine or tryptophan. Fields, in order: V gene, J gene, D gene, CDR3 protein. A D gene is named only where the DNA matches it firmly.

>TRBV30|TRBJ2-5|TRBD1
CARSVQGWKETQYF
>TRBV7-3|TRBJ1-1|TRBD1
CASSASGGRQNTETFF
>TRBV5-1|TRBJ1-1|TRBD1
CASSRRTGAMNTEAFF
>TRBV20-1|TRBJ1-2|NA
CSARDDAQGNYGYTF
>TRBV2|TRBJ1-6|NA
CASSVSGGLHSPLHF
>TRBV10-3|TRBJ2-5|TRBD2
CAISELAGEETQYF
>TRBV6-5|TRBJ2-2|TRBD1
CASSYLTGFTGELFF
>TRBV7-8|TRBJ2-7|NA
CASSFNRFEQYF
>TRBV19|TRBJ1-6|TRBD1
CASSIDRGQGNSPLHF
>TRBV29-1|TRBJ2-7|NA
CSVQATAEQYF
>TRBV10-3|TRBJ1-6|TRBD1
CAISDGQVASPLHF
>TRBV29-1|TRBJ2-5|TRBD2
CSVEDEGGRGQETQYF
>TRBV7-2|TRBJ1-5|NA
CASSQWTSGQPQHF
>TRBV2|TRBJ1-2|TRBD1
CASRTGTGINYGYTF
>TRBV2|TRBJ1-3|NA
CASSEEGPNTIYF
>TRBV7-9|TRBJ1-4|TRBD1
CASSLAGGEANEKLFF